This T cell receptor (beta chain) was observed in a study of blood T cells in healthy people across ages. This clonotype turned up a few times. With a J-beta primer mix and a sample-barcoded 5' primer, a second PCR ran 7 to 11 cycles. TCRdb re-called the 5' RACE reads through MiXCR, storing one row per CDR3 protein. The sample includes around 800,000 distinct CDR3 sequences, roughly 44% of them seen just once. This TCR derives from a man aged 55-75 years in good health. Sequencing was performed on blood.

In DNA form, the CDR3 reads TGTGCCACCAGGGGACAGGGGGCGAGGAATGGGGAGCTGTTTTTT. Translated: CATRGQGARNGELFF. The gene calls are TRBV24-1 and TRBJ2-2; 12 positions agree with TRBD1. With 7 bases clipped from V and 8 bases from J, the junction kept 7 bases outside the gene matches. Germline V gene data show CDR1 as KGHDR and CDR2 as SFDVKD. The CDR3 contains 15 residues.